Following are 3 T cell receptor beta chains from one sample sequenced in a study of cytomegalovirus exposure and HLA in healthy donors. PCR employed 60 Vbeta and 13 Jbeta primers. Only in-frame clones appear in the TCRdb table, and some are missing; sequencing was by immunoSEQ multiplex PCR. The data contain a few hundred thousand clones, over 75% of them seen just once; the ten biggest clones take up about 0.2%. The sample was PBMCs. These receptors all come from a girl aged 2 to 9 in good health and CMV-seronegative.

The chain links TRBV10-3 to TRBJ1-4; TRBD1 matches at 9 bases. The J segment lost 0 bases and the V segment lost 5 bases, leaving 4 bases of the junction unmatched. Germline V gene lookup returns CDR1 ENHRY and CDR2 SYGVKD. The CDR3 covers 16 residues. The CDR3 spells CAISSTGGSTNEKLFF. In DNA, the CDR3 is TGTGCCATCAGTTCGACAGGGGGGTCAACTAATGAAAAACTGTTTTTT.

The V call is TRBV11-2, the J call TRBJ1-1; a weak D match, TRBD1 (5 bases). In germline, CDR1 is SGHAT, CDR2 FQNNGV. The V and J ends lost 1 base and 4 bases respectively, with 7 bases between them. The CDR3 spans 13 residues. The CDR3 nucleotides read TGTGCCAGCAGCTTAGGGGGGGTCACTGAAGCTTTCTTT. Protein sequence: CASSLGGVTEAFF. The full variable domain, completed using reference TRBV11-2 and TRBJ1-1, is EAGVAQSPRYKIIEKRQSVAFWCNPISGHATLYWYQQILGQGPKLLIQFQNNGVVDDSQLPKDRFSAERLKGVDSTLKIQPAKLEDSAVYLCASSLGGVTEAFFGQGTRLTVV.

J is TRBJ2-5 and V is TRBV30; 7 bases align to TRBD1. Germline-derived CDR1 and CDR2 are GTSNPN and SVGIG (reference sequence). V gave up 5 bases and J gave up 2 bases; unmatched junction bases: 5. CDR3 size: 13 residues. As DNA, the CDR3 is TGTGCCTGGGCTCGGGACAGACAAGAGACCCAGTACTTC. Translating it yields CAWARDRQETQYF.